This is a list of T cell receptor beta chains from one sample in a study of shared clonotypes between healthy human individuals. This table comes from immunoSEQ multiplex PCR, and its TCRdb copy is limited to in-frame clones, with some not included. The table lists approximately 1.5 million clones, approximately 98% of them singletons. The sample consisted of naive CD4+ T cells sorted from blood. These receptors all stem from a man aged 25-45 years in good health. Each CDR3 is given with its conserved first and last residue. D genes are given only for firm matches. Size is stated for part of the rows, as once, few or many counts, or as a class when the clone is expanded.

v_call	cdr3_length	j_call	d_call	clone_size	cdr3_aa	cdr3_nt
TRBV12-2	15	TRBJ2-7	.	.	CASRLAQTGGPEQYF	TGTGCAAGTCGCTTAGCCCAGACAGGGGGCCCCGAGCAGTACTTC
TRBV5-1	13	TRBJ2-7	.	.	CASSRDMSYEQYF	TGCGCCAGCAGCCGGGACATGAGCTACGAGCAGTACTTC
TRBV18	14	TRBJ2-5	.	.	CASSPRSFQETQYF	TGTGCCAGCTCACCTCGGAGTTTCCAAGAGACCCAGTACTTC
TRBV11-2	13	TRBJ1-2	.	.	CASSSIGTYGYTF	TGTGCCAGCAGCTCTATAGGGACGTACGGCTACACCTTC
TRBV18	12	TRBJ1-1	.	.	CASSPRQDEAFF	TGTGCCAGCTCACCAAGACAGGATGAAGCTTTCTTT
TRBV7-9	13	TRBJ1-5	.	.	CAGGGTGNQPQHF	TGTGCCGGCGGGGGAACGGGGAATCAGCCCCAGCATTTT
TRBV7-8	12	TRBJ2-7	.	.	CASSRGSDEQYF	TGTGCCAGCAGCCGAGGGAGTGACGAGCAGTACTTC
TRBV2	15	TRBJ2-1	TRBD2	.	CASSETTSGSNEQFF	TGTGCCAGCAGTGAGACGACTAGCGGGAGCAATGAGCAGTTCTTC
TRBV5-6	14	TRBJ2-1	.	.	CASSRGRVGNEQFF	TGTGCCAGCAGCCGCGGACGAGTCGGCAATGAGCAGTTCTTC
TRBV29-1	16	TRBJ2-7	TRBD2	.	CSVVGLAGGFSYEQYF	TGCAGCGTTGTTGGCCTAGCGGGAGGGTTCTCCTACGAGCAGTACTTC
TRBV18	16	TRBJ2-7	TRBD1	.	CASSPIEGALGYEQYF	TGTGCCAGCTCACCAATCGAGGGGGCGCTGGGCTACGAGCAGTACTTC
TRBV7-3	13	TRBJ2-7	.	.	CASSKGQAGEQYF	TGTGCCAGCAGCAAAGGACAGGCGGGGGAGCAGTACTTC
TRBV5-6	18	TRBJ2-5	TRBD1	once	CASSAGPGTGGPVWTQYF	TGTGCCAGCAGCGCAGGGCCCGGGACAGGGGGCCCGGTTTGGACCCAGTACTTC
TRBV7-9	14	TRBJ2-7	TRBD2	.	CASSFFGGNYEQYF	TGTGCCAGCAGCTTTTTCGGGGGGAACTACGAGCAGTACTTC
TRBV14	14	TRBJ2-3	TRBD2	once	CASSPGLSTDTQYF	TGTGCCAGCAGCCCGGGACTAAGCACAGATACGCAGTATTTT
TRBV19	14	TRBJ2-2	TRBD1	once	CASQRTGNTGELFF	TGTGCCAGTCAAAGGACAGGGAACACCGGGGAGCTGTTTTTT